This T cell receptor (beta chain) was retrieved from a study of regulatory T cells in long-lasting Graves disease. Time point in this sample: persistent/refractory GD, antithyroid drugs over 5 years with positive TRAb. RNA extracted from PBMCs served as the sequencing template. Patients were from an endocrinology department in Xi'an, China. The CDR3 runs 13 residues. V was cut by 4 bases and J by 10 bases, with 16 bases left in between. In building TCR beta libraries, iRepertoire HTBI primers were used together with Arm-PCR of CDR3 regions. Source study methods: Sample data revealed fewer than 70 TRBV and over 12 TRBJ segments. TCRdb re-called the multiplex PCR reads through MiXCR, storing one row per CDR3 protein. V and J calls and clone size were set by TCRdb, not the authors. Found here are fewer than 450,000 distinct CDR3 sequences, around 21% of them singletons; the top ten hold more than 20%.

Findings and caveats of the study: Persistent Graves' disease cases displayed lower TCR diversity than newly diagnosed ones.

This clonotype has just a few counts. Its target is not known. A clone one base away is much larger, so this may be a read error. Specimen: peripheral blood mononuclear cells (PBMCs), collected when the disease was refractory, from a patient treated with antithyroid drugs. This receptor was identified in a female donor with Graves disease. The genes are TRBV12-3 or TRBV12-4 and TRBJ1-1; D remains ambiguous. The CDR3 loop is CASSYSLWAAAFF. The DNA of the CDR3 is TGTGCCAGCAGTTACTCGCTTTGGGCTGCAGCTTTCTTT.